The 27 T cell receptor beta chains below were found in one sample sequenced in a study of control samples from healthy donors and cancer patients. Some clones are missing from TCRdb's copy, which holds only in-frame ones; the method was immunoSEQ multiplex PCR. The data contain some 140,000 clones, 94% of them singletons. The sequenced sample consisted of blood. Source of these receptors: a middle-aged man in good health.

The chain carries TRBV7-2 and TRBJ1-3; a possible D gene is TRBD1 (6 bases). CDR1 and CDR2 from the germline V gene are SGHTA and FQGNSA. V was trimmed by 4 bases and J by 11 bases, leaving 21 bases between them. This CDR3 region has 15 residues. CDR3 loop: CASSSSGTLRRAIYF. The CDR3 bases are TGTGCCAGCAGCTCCTCCGGGACACTCAGGAGGGCCATATATTTT.

This chain connects TRBV6-6 to TRBJ1-2; D gene ambiguous. The CDR3 runs to 10 residues. Germline V gives CDR1 MNHNY, CDR2 SVGAGI (reference sequence). Deletions cut 6 bases from V and 3 bases from J, with 2 bases between. The CDR3 DNA follows: TGTGCCAGCAGGGACTATGGCTACACCTTC. It codes for CASRDYGYTF.

The chain employs TRBV11-2 and TRBJ1-3; D gene unclear. Trimming took 3 bases from V and 4 from J, leaving 4 bases between them. The CDR3 spans 12 residues. Germline values: CDR1 SGHAT, CDR2 FQNNGV. The CDR3, as DNA: TGTGCCAGCAGCTTTCAAGGAAACACCATATATTTT. Protein sequence: CASSFQGNTIYF. The full variable domain, rest sourced from reference TRBV11-2 and TRBJ1-3, is EAGVAQSPRYKIIEKRQSVAFWCNPISGHATLYWYQQILGQGPKLLIQFQNNGVVDDSQLPKDRFSAERLKGVDSTLKIQPAKLEDSAVYLCASSFQGNTIYFGEGSWLTVV.

The chain recombines TRBV5-6 with TRBJ1-5, with 9 positions matching TRBD1. This CDR3 has 16 residues. V was pared by 3 bases and J by 2 bases, with 6 bases of the junction left unmatched. In germline, CDR1 is SGHDT, CDR2 YYEEEE. For the CDR3, the DNA is TGTGCCAGCAGCTATTACAGGGGGCCGGGCAATCAGCCCCAGCATTTT. Protein sequence: CASSYYRGPGNQPQHF.

This chain links TRBV19 with TRBJ1-2, with TRBD1 as a possible D gene (5 bases). V dropped 11 bases and J dropped 3 bases, with 19 bases sitting between them. The CDR3 length is 14 residues. Per the germline V gene, CDR1 is LNHDA and CDR2 is SQIVND (reference sequence). Written as DNA, the CDR3 is TGTGCCTCCCAGGGCCTTGGCGAGGACTATGGCTACACCTTC. Its protein is CASQGLGEDYGYTF.

This clone showed up just once. CDR3 in amino acids: CASSFKGLLGAAYGYTF. The CDR3 DNA reads as TGTGCCAGCAGTTTTAAGGGCCTCTTGGGGGCCGCCTATGGCTACACCTTC. The chain joins TRBV28 to TRBJ1-2, with D possibly being TRBD1 (6 bases). The CDR3 totals 17 residues. CDR1 is MDHEN and CDR2 is SYDVKM in the germline V gene. V was cut by 3 bases and J by 4 bases, with 21 bases left in between.

This chain connects TRBV6-5 to TRBJ1-5; D is possibly TRBD1 (5 bases). The V and J ends lost 5 bases and 3 bases respectively, with 11 bases between them. The CDR3 has 14 amino acids. Germline V CDR1 and CDR2: MNHEY, SVGAGI. CDR3 loop: CASSRGQFNQPQHF. The CDR3 DNA reads as TGTGCCAGCAGTCGCGGACAATTCAATCAGCCCCAGCATTTT.

This clone came up once. V is TRBV29-1 and J is TRBJ1-3; D gene unclear. The V gene's germline CDR1 is SQVTM and CDR2 ANQGSEA. V gave up 2 bases and J gave up 3 bases, with 11 bases separating them. There are 14 residues in the CDR3. CDR3 nucleotides: TGCAGCGTTGAACCCGGAGGTGGTGGAAACACCATATATTTT. Translated, it gives CSVEPGGGGNTIYF.

V and J are TRBV2 and TRBJ2-7; 9 bases are shared with TRBD1. With 7 bases clipped from V and 7 bases from J, the junction kept 8 bases outside the gene matches. Germline-derived CDR1 and CDR2 are SNHLY and FYNNEI. The CDR3 covers 13 residues. CDR3 nucleotides: TGTGCCAGCACCACAGGGGGCGGTGGAGAGCAGTACTTC. Its translation is CASTTGGGGEQYF.

The chain carries TRBV14 and TRBJ2-7; tentative D call: TRBD1 (6 bases). The CDR3 is 14 amino acids. V was clipped by 5 bases and J by 0 bases, with 11 bases between them. Per germline, CDR1 SGHDN and CDR2 FVKESK. The CDR3 bases are TGTGCCAGCAGCGTAAGGGACACCTCCTACGAGCAGTACTTC. Encoded protein: CASSVRDTSYEQYF.

The chain uses TRBV4-1 and TRBJ1-2; 9 bases match TRBD1. This CDR3 contains 16 residues. The germline gives CDR1 MGHRA, CDR2 YSYEKL. V lost 4 bases, J lost 2 bases, and 8 bases stayed unmatched. The CDR3 DNA is TGCGCCAGCAGCCGAGCCGGGACAGGGATGAACTATGGCTACACCTTC. It codes for CASSRAGTGMNYGYTF.

This clone appeared once. The V gene is TRBV14, the J gene TRBJ2-1; D not resolved. The germline V gene has CDR1 SGHDN and CDR2 FVKESK. The CDR3 covers 17 residues. Deletions cut 0 bases from V and 2 bases from J, with 14 bases between. The CDR3: CASSQDSGFRAYNEQFF. Written as DNA, the CDR3 is TGTGCCAGCAGCCAAGATTCGGGTTTTCGGGCCTACAATGAGCAGTTCTTC.

V is TRBV6-1 and J is TRBJ1-2; D gene unclear. The CDR3 is 16 amino acids. CDR1 and CDR2 from the germline V gene are MNHNS and SASEGT. V was clipped by 4 bases and J by 0 bases, with 15 bases between them. This chain's CDR3 is CASSVKRTGPNYGYTF. CDR3 bases: TGTGCCAGCAGTGTAAAGCGTACCGGGCCTAACTATGGCTACACCTTC.

In DNA form, the CDR3 reads TGTGCCAGCAGCCTGACAGTCCGGGGCAATCAGCCCCAGCATTTT. Residues: CASSLTVRGNQPQHF. The V call is TRBV27, the J call TRBJ1-5; D may be TRBD1 (5 bases). Germline CDR1 and CDR2: MNHEY and SMNVEV (reference sequence). V lost 6 bases, J lost 2 bases, and 14 bases lay in between. The CDR3 covers 15 residues.

The J gene is TRBJ1-2, the V gene TRBV7-2; 9 nucleotides match TRBD1. CDR1 and CDR2 (germline): SGHTA, FQGNSA. Trimming took 5 bases from V and 8 from J; bases not matched to a gene: 15. The CDR3 sequence is 16 residues long. The CDR3 DNA reads TGTGCCAGCAGCCTGCGCCCGGGACAGGGAAATATGGGCTACACCTTC. Amino acid sequence: CASSLRPGQGNMGYTF.

This chain connects TRBV6-1 to TRBJ2-1; 10 positions match TRBD2. Germline V gene data show CDR1 as MNHNS and CDR2 as SASEGT. V trimming: 6 bases; J trimming: 0 bases; junction bases outside the gene matches: 5. CDR3 length: 16 residues. In DNA, the CDR3 is TGTGCCAGCAGCGAAAGGACTAGCGGCTCCTACAATGAGCAGTTCTTC. It specifies CASSERTSGSYNEQFF.

The chain uses TRBV5-4 and TRBJ1-5; no reliable D call. Germline V gene sequence: CDR1 SGHNT, CDR2 YYREEE (reference sequence). This CDR3 has 16 residues. Between the trimmed V and J ends, which lost 7 bases and 2 bases, there was a span of 19 bases. CDR3 region: CASGIIWRGCNQPQHF. The CDR3, as DNA: TGTGCCAGCGGGATAATCTGGCGGGGATGCAATCAGCCCCAGCATTTT.

The V gene is TRBV19, the J gene TRBJ2-3; D is unclear. Germline CDR1 and CDR2: LNHDA and SQIVND (reference sequence). The CDR3 runs to 15 residues. Trimming removed 5 bases at V and 0 bases at J, with 12 bases between. The CDR3 coding sequence is TGTGCCAGTAGTCCAGACTCTCCGAGCACAGATACGCAGTATTTT. Translating gives CASSPDSPSTDTQYF.

V and J are TRBV18 and TRBJ1-2; D is perhaps TRBD1 (6 bases). Germline CDR1 is KGHSH and CDR2 is LQKENI. Trimming cost V 5 bases and J 0 bases, with 16 bases left between them. This CDR3 has 16 amino acids. In nucleotides, the CDR3 is TGTGCCAGCTCAGTGGACAGCTTACACTCTAACTATGGCTACACCTTC. Protein product: CASSVDSLHSNYGYTF.

The CDR3 loop reads CASSPWDRRNEKLFF. For the CDR3, the DNA is TGTGCCAGCAGTCCCTGGGACCGAAGGAATGAAAAACTGTTTTTT. V gene TRBV28 combines with J gene TRBJ1-4; possibly TRBD1 for D (5 bases). The CDR3 runs to 15 residues. Germline V gene sequence: CDR1 MDHEN, CDR2 SYDVKM. V was clipped by 5 bases and J by 5 bases, with 15 bases between them.

This sequence joins TRBV29-1 and TRBJ1-1; D not certain. Germline CDR1 SQVTM, CDR2 ANQGSEA. Between the trimmed V and J ends, which lost 1 base and 4 bases, there was a span of 4 bases. CDR3 length: 11 amino acids. The CDR3: CSVEAPTEAFF. The CDR3 DNA sequence: TGCAGCGTTGAAGCACCCACTGAAGCTTTCTTT.

CDR3 sequence: CASSVGLAGYHNEQFF. In DNA form, the CDR3 reads TGTGCCAGCAGCGTAGGACTAGCGGGGTATCACAATGAGCAGTTCTTC. This sequence joins TRBV9 and TRBJ2-1, with 11 bases identical to TRBD2. V shed 0 bases, J shed 5 bases, and the junction held 4 bases outside the gene matches. This CDR3 is 16 amino acids long. Germline V lookup: CDR1 SGDLS, CDR2 YYNGEE.

The chain combines TRBV2 with TRBJ1-6; 7 bases are shared with TRBD1. Germline V gene sequence: CDR1 SNHLY, CDR2 FYNNEI. The CDR3 contains 15 residues. After removal of 7 bases from V and 5 bases from J, the junction contained 8 bases not matched to a gene. CDR3 protein: CASKDDRVDNSPLHF. The DNA of the CDR3 is TGTGCCAGCAAGGATGACAGGGTCGATAATTCACCCCTCCACTTT.

The chain recombines TRBV19 with TRBJ2-1; 7 bases line up with TRBD2. The CDR3 consists of 14 residues. Germline CDR1 and CDR2: LNHDA and SQIVND (reference sequence). Trimming removed 6 bases from V and 9 bases from J; junction bases left unmatched: 11. The CDR3 DNA follows: TGTGCCAGTAGCATCGGGGGGACGAGGACTGAGCAGTTCTTC. Translated: CASSIGGTRTEQFF.

This clone was found once. The V and J genes are TRBV19 and TRBJ2-1; no clear D. Germline V lookup: CDR1 LNHDA, CDR2 SQIVND (reference sequence). This CDR3 spans 16 amino acids. V gave up 6 bases and J gave up 7 bases, with 22 bases separating them. CDR3 bases: TGTGCCAGTAGCGCCAGACCCATTATTCCCGGTAATGAGCAGTTCTTC. It translates to CASSARPIIPGNEQFF.

This clone was seen just once. The V call is TRBV6-5, the J call TRBJ1-6; the match to TRBD1 covers 7 bases. V shed 7 bases and J 10 bases; nucleotides not matched to a gene: 10. Germline V CDR1 and CDR2: MNHEY, SVGAGI. The CDR3 covers 14 residues. Here the CDR3 DNA reads TGTGCCAGCACCACATACAGGGGCGGGTCACCCCTCCACTTT. This encodes CASTTYRGGSPLHF.

The rearrangement links TRBV19 to TRBJ2-1, with D perhaps TRBD2 (6 bases). Germline CDR1 and CDR2: LNHDA and SQIVND (reference sequence). There are 15 residues in the CDR3. V lost 4 bases to trimming and J lost 2 bases, with 12 bases between them. CDR3 bases: TGTGCCAGTAGTACGGGACTGTACACCTACAATGAGCAGTTCTTC. It yields the protein CASSTGLYTYNEQFF.